Presented here are 9 T cell receptor beta chains from one specimen sequenced in a study of patients and donors after allogeneic stem cell transplantation. Each CDR3 protein gets one entry after TCRdb re-called the RT-PCR reads with MiXCR. The sample gives about 960,000 distinct CDR3 sequences, approximately 18% of which show up once; 6% is in the top ten. Sequenced material: blood, either unsorted or a sorted T cell fraction (not recorded which). All receptors derive from a human donor who was either an allogeneic HSCT recipient or a stem cell or donor lymphocyte infusion donor (not recorded which). It is not recorded whose cells these are; they may come from a transplant donor.

This clonotype appeared many times. This chain joins TRBV7-2 and TRBJ1-1; unclear D gene. CDR3 length: 13 amino acids. Germline V gene sequence: CDR1 SGHTA, CDR2 FQGNSA. V lost 4 bases and J lost 2, with 8 bases in between. The CDR3 DNA reads as TGTGCCAGCAGCTGGGGATTAAACACTGAAGCTTTCTTT. It encodes CASSWGLNTEAFF. Filled out from reference TRBV7-2 and TRBJ1-1, the complete variable domain reads GAGVSQSPSNKVTEKGKDVELRCDPISGHTALYWYRQSLGQGLEFLIYFQGNSAPDKSGLPSDRFSAERTGGSVSTLTIQRTQQEDSAVYLCASSWGLNTEAFFGQGTRLTVV.

This clonotype was observed a few times. The chain carries TRBV2 and TRBJ2-6; no reliable D call. CDR1 and CDR2 (germline): SNHLY, FYNNEI. Trimming removed 8 bases at V and 0 bases at J, with 5 bases between. The CDR3 has 13 residues. CDR3 in amino acids: CASFYSGANVLTF. Here the CDR3 DNA reads TGTGCCAGCTTTTACTCTGGGGCCAACGTCCTGACTTTC.

This clonotype was detected ten times or more. The V call is TRBV5-1, the J call TRBJ1-4; D uncertain. Trimming cost V 4 bases and J 4 bases, with 14 bases left between them. The length of the CDR3 is 15 residues. Germline CDR1 and CDR2: SGHRS and YFSETQ. CDR3 nucleotides: TGCGCCAGCAGCCACGGACTGAAGATTAATGAAAAACTGTTTTTT. It codes for CASSHGLKINEKLFF.

This clonotype has just a few counts. The chain joins TRBV6-5 to TRBJ2-7; TRBD1 is a possible D gene (7 bases). V lost 0 bases and J 6 bases, leaving 18 bases between the germline ends. The CDR3 has 16 residues. Germline lookup yields CDR1 MNHEY and CDR2 SVGAGI. The CDR3: CASSYSRFGGGSEQYF. CDR3 nucleotides: TGTGCCAGCAGTTACTCGAGGTTTGGAGGGGGCTCCGAGCAGTACTTC.

The chain employs TRBV5-1 and TRBJ1-1, with 8 nucleotides matching TRBD1. V lost 4 bases to trimming and J lost 6 bases; unmatched junction nucleotides: 8. CDR1 and CDR2 (germline): SGHRS, YFSETQ. The CDR3 spans 14 residues. The CDR3 DNA follows: TGCGCCAGCAGCGGGCAGGGGGCTGGGGCTGAAGCTTTCTTT. Translated, it gives CASSGQGAGAEAFF. Drawing the rest from reference TRBV5-1 and TRBJ1-1, the complete variable domain is KAGVTQTPRYLIKTRGQQVTLSCSPISGHRSVSWYQQTPGQGLQFLFEYFSETQRNKGNFPGRFSGRQFSNSRSEMNVSTLELGDSALYLCASSGQGAGAEAFFGQGTRLTVV.

The CDR3 loop reads CATQRTSGISYEQYF. Written as DNA, the CDR3 is TGTGCCACCCAACGGACTAGCGGGATTTCCTACGAGCAGTACTTC. The chain uses TRBV19 and TRBJ2-7, with TRBD2 matching 12 bases. Germline V gene lookup returns CDR1 LNHDA and CDR2 SQIVND (reference sequence). CDR3 size: 15 residues. J lost 1 base, V lost 10 bases, and 8 bases had no gene match.

The gene calls are TRBV4-3 and TRBJ1-4; D is ambiguous. Trimming took off 1 base at V and 4 bases at J, with 10 bases between the two ends. The germline gives CDR1 LGHNA, CDR2 YSLEER. The CDR3 runs to 15 residues. Here the CDR3 reads CASSQGRAYNEKLFF. As DNA, the CDR3 is TGCGCCAGCAGCCAAGGAAGGGCCTATAATGAAAAACTGTTTTTT.

The rearrangement links TRBV12-3 or TRBV12-4 to TRBJ2-7; 11 positions agree with TRBD1. The CDR3 is made up of 16 amino acids. V was pared by 6 bases and J by 6 bases, with 13 bases of the junction left unmatched. CDR3 loop: CASSLRTGGLPSEQYF. The CDR3 coding sequence is TGTGCCAGCAGCCTAAGGACAGGGGGCCTTCCTTCCGAGCAGTACTTC.

The genes are TRBV20-1 and TRBJ1-2; the match to TRBD1 covers 9 bases. After removal of 1 base from V and 2 bases from J, the junction contained 5 bases not matched to a gene. The CDR3 spans 15 residues. Per germline, CDR1 DFQATT and CDR2 SNEGSKA (reference sequence). CDR3 residues: CSARGRDRDNYGYTF. The CDR3 DNA reads as TGCAGTGCTAGAGGCAGGGACAGGGACAACTATGGCTACACCTTC.